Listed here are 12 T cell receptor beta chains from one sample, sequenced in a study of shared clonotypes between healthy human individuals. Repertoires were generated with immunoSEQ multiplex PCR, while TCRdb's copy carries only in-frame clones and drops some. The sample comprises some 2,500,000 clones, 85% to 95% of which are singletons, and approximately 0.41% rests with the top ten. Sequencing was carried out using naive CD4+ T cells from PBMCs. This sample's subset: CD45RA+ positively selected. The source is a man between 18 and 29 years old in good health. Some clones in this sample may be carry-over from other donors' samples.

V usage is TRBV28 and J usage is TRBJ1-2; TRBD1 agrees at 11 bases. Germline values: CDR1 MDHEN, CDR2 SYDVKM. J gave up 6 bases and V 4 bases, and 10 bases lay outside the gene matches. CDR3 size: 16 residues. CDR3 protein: CASSSASGQGAHGYTF. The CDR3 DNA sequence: TGTGCCAGCAGTTCCGCGTCCGGACAGGGGGCGCATGGCTACACCTTC.

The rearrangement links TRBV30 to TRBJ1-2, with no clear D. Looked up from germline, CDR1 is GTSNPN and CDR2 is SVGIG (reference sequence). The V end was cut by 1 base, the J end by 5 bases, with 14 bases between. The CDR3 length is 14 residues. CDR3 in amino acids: CAWSAAPRAYGYTF. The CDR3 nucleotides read TGTGCCTGGAGTGCCGCTCCCCGAGCGTATGGCTACACCTTC.

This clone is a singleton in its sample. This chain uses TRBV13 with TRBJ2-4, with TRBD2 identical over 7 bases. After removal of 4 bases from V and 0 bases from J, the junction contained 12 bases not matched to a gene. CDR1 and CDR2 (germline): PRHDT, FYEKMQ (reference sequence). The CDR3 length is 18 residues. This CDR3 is CASSSLGLVDLAKNIQYF. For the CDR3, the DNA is TGTGCCAGCAGCTCCCTCGGACTAGTCGATCTAGCCAAAAACATTCAGTACTTC.

The CDR3, as DNA: TGTGCCAGCAGTACACACGGGGGACTCACAGATACGCAGTATTTT. Encoded protein: CASSTHGGLTDTQYF. This chain uses TRBV28 with TRBJ2-3; D is possibly TRBD2 (6 bases). The CDR3 is 15 amino acids. Trimming removed 5 bases at V and 2 bases at J, with 14 bases between. Looked up from germline, CDR1 is MDHEN and CDR2 is SYDVKM.

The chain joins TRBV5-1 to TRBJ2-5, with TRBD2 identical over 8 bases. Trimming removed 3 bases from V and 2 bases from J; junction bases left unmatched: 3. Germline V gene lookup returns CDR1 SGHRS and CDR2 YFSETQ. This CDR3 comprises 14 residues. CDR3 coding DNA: TGCGCCAGCAGCTCCGGGAGGGAGCAAGAGACCCAGTACTTC. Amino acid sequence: CASSSGREQETQYF.

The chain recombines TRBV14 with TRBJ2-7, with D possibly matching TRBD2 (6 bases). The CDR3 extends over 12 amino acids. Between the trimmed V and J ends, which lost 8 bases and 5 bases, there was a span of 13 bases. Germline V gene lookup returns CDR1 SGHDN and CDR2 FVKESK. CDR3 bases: TGTGCCAGCCCCGGAGGGTCCGACGAGCAGTACTTC. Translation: CASPGGSDEQYF.

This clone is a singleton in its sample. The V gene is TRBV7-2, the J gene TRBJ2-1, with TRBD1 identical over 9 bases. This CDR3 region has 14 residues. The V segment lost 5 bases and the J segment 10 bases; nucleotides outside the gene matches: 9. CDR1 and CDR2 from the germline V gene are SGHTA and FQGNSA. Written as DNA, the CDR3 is TGTGCCAGCAGCCCACCAGGGACAGGGAGGGAGCAGTTCTTC. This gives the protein CASSPPGTGREQFF.

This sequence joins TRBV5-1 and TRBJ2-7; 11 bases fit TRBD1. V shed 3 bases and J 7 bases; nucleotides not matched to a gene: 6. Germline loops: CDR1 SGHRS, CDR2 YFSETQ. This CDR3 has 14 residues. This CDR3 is CASSSGTGGQEQYF. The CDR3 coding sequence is TGCGCCAGCAGCTCCGGGACAGGGGGACAAGAGCAGTACTTC.

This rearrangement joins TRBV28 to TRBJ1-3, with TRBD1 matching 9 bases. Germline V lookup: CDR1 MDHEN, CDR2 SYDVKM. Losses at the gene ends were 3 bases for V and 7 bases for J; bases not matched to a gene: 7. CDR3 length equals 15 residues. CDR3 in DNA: TGTGCCAGCAGTTTGAATACAGGGGGCAAGAACACCATATATTTT. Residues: CASSLNTGGKNTIYF.

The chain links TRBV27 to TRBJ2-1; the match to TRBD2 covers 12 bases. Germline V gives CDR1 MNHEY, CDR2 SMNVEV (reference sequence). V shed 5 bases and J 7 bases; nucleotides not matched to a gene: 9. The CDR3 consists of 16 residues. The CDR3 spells CASSPLLAGGPNEQFF. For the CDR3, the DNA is TGTGCCAGCAGTCCCTTACTAGCGGGAGGACCGAATGAGCAGTTCTTC.

In DNA form, the CDR3 reads TGTGCCAGCAGCCGACCGGGGGGACAGGGTTATGGAGGCTACACCTTC. Translated, it gives CASSRPGGQGYGGYTF. This chain joins TRBV7-9 and TRBJ1-2, with 9 nucleotides matching TRBD1. This CDR3 contains 16 residues. Germline V gene data show CDR1 as SEHNR and CDR2 as FQNEAQ (reference sequence). After removal of 5 bases from V and 8 bases from J, the junction contained 15 bases not matched to a gene. The whole variable domain, remainder taken from reference TRBV7-9 and TRBJ1-2, is DTGVSQNPRHKITKRGQNVTFRCDPISEHNRLYWYRQTLGQGPEFLTYFQNEAQLEKSRLLSDRFSAERPKGSFSTLEIQRTEQGDSAMYLCASSRPGGQGYGGYTFGSGTRLTVV.

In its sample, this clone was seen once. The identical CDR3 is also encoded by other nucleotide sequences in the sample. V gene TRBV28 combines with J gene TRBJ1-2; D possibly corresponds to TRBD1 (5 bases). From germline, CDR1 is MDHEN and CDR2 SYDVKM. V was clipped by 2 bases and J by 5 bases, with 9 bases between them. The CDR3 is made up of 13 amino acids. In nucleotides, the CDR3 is TGTGCCAGCAGTTTAGGCAGGGATTATGGCTACACCTTC. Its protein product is CASSLGRDYGYTF.